This record covers a single T cell receptor (beta chain). In the PCR, 60 Vbeta and 13 Jbeta primers were used. Sequencing used immunoSEQ multiplex PCR; TCRdb keeps in-frame clones, though not all of them. The sample carries approximately 190,000 clones, around 84% recorded once. The sample comes from a study of cytomegalovirus exposure and HLA in healthy donors. The germline gives CDR1 MNHEY, CDR2 SMNVEV (reference sequence). The CDR3 loop spans 15 amino acids. With 2 bases removed from V and 9 bases from J, the gap between germline ends came to 14 bases. This TCR derives from a man aged 35 to 55 in good health and CMV-seropositive. The chain joins TRBV27 to TRBJ1-6; a weak D match, TRBD1 (6 bases). Sequenced: PBMCs. CDR3 sequence reads: CASSLSRQVISPLHF. Here the CDR3 DNA reads TGTGCCAGCAGTTTAAGTAGACAGGTGATTTCACCCCTCCACTTT.